The clone carrying this T cell receptor (beta chain) was recorded a few times. Its antigen is still unknown. The source of the sample is a study of glioma-infiltrating T cells after dendritic cell vaccination. Study-level background: Patients received three intradermal dendritic cell vaccine injections at biweekly intervals.

TCRdb's table, derived via immunoSEQ multiplex PCR, lists solely in-frame clones and lacks some. The sample has approximately 91,000 clones, 80% to 90% seen once. General study points: Few patients contributed both blood and tumor specimens.

Germline assignment: CDR1 SEHNR and CDR2 FQNEAQ (reference sequence). This CDR3 contains 16 residues. The time point was: after dendritic cell vaccination, including at tumor progression/relapse. Fresh-frozen tumor tissue and more than two years of survival data were available for all. Blood PBMC samples: pre-vaccination, two weeks post third vaccination, and at tumor progression. The starting material was blood, obtained after dendritic cell vaccination. This receptor was obtained from a human donor with glioblastoma. J is TRBJ2-5 and V is TRBV7-9, with D possibly TRBD2 on 5 matching bases. The J call could be wrong; TRBJ2-7 is a better fit for the DNA end. CDR3 bases: TGTGCCAGCAGCGTCCCCACGGGATCCGGCGGCCGCGAGCAGTACTTC. Translated: CASSVPTGSGGREQYF.